Listed below are T cell receptor beta chains from one sample, sequenced in a study of blood T cell repertoires in COVID-19. The table came from immunoSEQ multiplex PCR; TCRdb's copy has only in-frame clones and leaves some out. The table shows 130,000 to 150,000 clones, with approximately 79% occurring only once. Source material: peripheral blood. Receptor source: a man aged 60 to 75 with acute or convalescent COVID-19. Each CDR3 is given with its conserved first and last residue. A D gene is named only where the DNA matches it firmly. Rows may omit the clone size; those that give it use once, few, many or a size class.

abundance: few
j_gene: TRBJ2-1
d_gene: .
v_gene: TRBV9
CDR3aa: CASSVSYNEQFF
CDR3nt: TGTGCCAGCAGCGTATCTTACAATGAGCAGTTCTTC

abundance: once
j_gene: TRBJ1-4
d_gene: .
v_gene: TRBV28
CDR3aa: CASEENEKLFF
CDR3nt: TGTGCCAGCGAGGAAAATGAAAAACTGTTTTTT

abundance: .
j_gene: TRBJ1-6
d_gene: .
v_gene: TRBV11-2
CDR3aa: CASSLGRTAVNSPLHF
CDR3nt: TGTGCCAGCAGCTTAGGGCGAACAGCGGTAAATTCACCCCTCCACTTT

abundance: .
j_gene: TRBJ2-1
d_gene: TRBD2
v_gene: TRBV28
CDR3aa: CASSPRGGMNNEQFF
CDR3nt: TGTGCCAGCAGCCCCCGCGGGGGAATGAACAATGAGCAGTTCTTC

abundance: once
j_gene: TRBJ1-3
d_gene: .
v_gene: TRBV15
CDR3aa: CATSRDGRGFSGNTIYF
CDR3nt: TGTGCCACCAGCAGAGACGGGCGGGGCTTTTCTGGAAACACCATATATTTT

abundance: .
j_gene: TRBJ2-3
d_gene: .
v_gene: TRBV19
CDR3aa: CASSIASADTQYF
CDR3nt: TGTGCCAGTAGTATAGCGTCGGCAGATACGCAGTATTTT

abundance: .
j_gene: TRBJ2-2
d_gene: TRBD2
v_gene: TRBV24-1
CDR3aa: CATERPWTSGRTGELFF
CDR3nt: TGTGCCACCGAAAGACCCTGGACTAGCGGGAGGACCGGGGAGCTGTTTTTT

abundance: .
j_gene: TRBJ2-7
d_gene: TRBD2
v_gene: TRBV4-1
CDR3aa: CASSARGSGGSYEQYF
CDR3nt: TGCGCCAGCAGCGCTAGGGGGAGCGGGGGATCCTACGAGCAGTACTTC

abundance: few
j_gene: TRBJ1-6
d_gene: .
v_gene: TRBV10-3
CDR3aa: CAISGKADSSPLHF
CDR3nt: TGTGCCATCAGTGGGAAGGCAGACTCCTCACCCCTCCACTTT

abundance: .
j_gene: TRBJ2-3
d_gene: .
v_gene: TRBV2
CDR3aa: CASRLPGGPADTQYF
CDR3nt: TGTGCCAGCAGACTCCCGGGGGGCCCCGCAGATACGCAGTATTTT

abundance: .
j_gene: TRBJ1-3
d_gene: TRBD1
v_gene: TRBV7-2
CDR3aa: CASSLSGQGLNTIYF
CDR3nt: TGTGCCAGCAGCTTATCGGGACAGGGTTTGAACACCATATATTTT

abundance: once
j_gene: TRBJ1-5
d_gene: .
v_gene: TRBV2
CDR3aa: CASSGGHSNQPQHF
CDR3nt: TGTGCCAGCAGTGGGGGACACAGCAATCAGCCCCAGCATTTT

abundance: .
j_gene: TRBJ1-5
d_gene: .
v_gene: TRBV28
CDR3aa: CASSPGGGPGQPQHF
CDR3nt: TGTGCCAGCAGCCCCGGGGGGGGCCCGGGACAGCCCCAGCATTTT

abundance: once
j_gene: TRBJ2-1
d_gene: TRBD1
v_gene: TRBV27
CDR3aa: CASSLYGRGWGNEQFF
CDR3nt: TGTGCCAGCAGTTTATACGGCAGGGGGTGGGGCAATGAGCAGTTCTTC

abundance: .
j_gene: TRBJ2-2
d_gene: .
v_gene: TRBV19
CDR3aa: CASTNPGELFF
CDR3nt: TGTGCCAGTACCAATCCCGGGGAGCTGTTTTTT

abundance: .
j_gene: TRBJ2-1
d_gene: TRBD2
v_gene: TRBV5-1
CDR3aa: CASSLGAGVANEQFF
CDR3nt: TGCGCCAGCAGCTTGGGAGCGGGAGTAGCCAATGAGCAGTTCTTC

abundance: .
j_gene: TRBJ2-7
d_gene: TRBD1
v_gene: TRBV7-8
CDR3aa: CASSLRQGEQYF
CDR3nt: TGTGCCAGCAGCTTGCGACAGGGCGAGCAGTACTTC

abundance: .
j_gene: TRBJ2-7
d_gene: .
v_gene: TRBV12-3/TRBV12-4
CDR3aa: CASSLGGEQYF
CDR3nt: TGTGCCAGCAGTCTTGGGGGGGAGCAGTACTTC

abundance: .
j_gene: TRBJ2-1
d_gene: TRBD1
v_gene: TRBV28
CDR3aa: CASKRQGGNEQFF
CDR3nt: TGTGCCAGCAAGCGACAGGGGGGGAATGAGCAGTTCTTC

abundance: .
j_gene: TRBJ2-6
d_gene: .
v_gene: TRBV5-1
CDR3aa: CASSLDGTGANVLTF
CDR3nt: TGCGCCAGCAGCTTGGACGGGACTGGGGCCAACGTCCTGACTTTC

abundance: .
j_gene: TRBJ1-2
d_gene: TRBD1
v_gene: TRBV3-1/TRBV3-2
CDR3aa: CASSPLTGTGDGYTF
CDR3nt: TGTGCCAGCAGCCCACTTACCGGGACAGGGGATGGCTACACCTTC

abundance: .
j_gene: TRBJ2-1
d_gene: .
v_gene: TRBV27
CDR3aa: CASSLSSGVGNEQFF
CDR3nt: TGTGCCAGCAGTTTATCCAGCGGAGTCGGGAATGAGCAGTTCTTC

abundance: once
j_gene: TRBJ2-3
d_gene: .
v_gene: TRBV24-1
CDR3aa: CATRPNRDAVDTQYF
CDR3nt: TGTGCCACCAGACCCAACAGGGACGCTGTAGATACGCAGTATTTT

abundance: .
j_gene: TRBJ1-5
d_gene: .
v_gene: TRBV28
CDR3aa: CASSFSVSNQPQHF
CDR3nt: TGTGCCAGCAGTTTTTCAGTTAGCAATCAGCCCCAGCATTTT

abundance: .
j_gene: TRBJ1-2
d_gene: .
v_gene: TRBV27
CDR3aa: CASSLSSAAGSYTF
CDR3nt: TGTGCCAGCAGTTTATCCAGTGCGGCCGGGAGCTACACCTTC

abundance: .
j_gene: TRBJ2-1
d_gene: TRBD2
v_gene: TRBV5-8
CDR3aa: CASGPTGTRHNEQFF
CDR3nt: TGTGCCAGTGGCCCTACTGGGACTAGACACAATGAGCAGTTCTTC

abundance: .
j_gene: TRBJ2-2
d_gene: .
v_gene: TRBV4-3
CDR3aa: CASSQLVGTGELFF
CDR3nt: TGCGCCAGCAGCCAGTTGGTCGGGACCGGGGAGCTGTTTTTT

abundance: .
j_gene: TRBJ2-1
d_gene: TRBD2
v_gene: TRBV4-2
CDR3aa: CASSPFSSGRANEQFF
CDR3nt: TGTGCCAGCAGCCCCTTCTCTAGCGGGAGGGCCAATGAGCAGTTCTTC

abundance: .
j_gene: TRBJ2-5
d_gene: .
v_gene: TRBV7-2
CDR3aa: CASSSPSGGTQYF
CDR3nt: TGTGCCAGCAGCTCTCCCAGCGGAGGGACCCAGTACTTC

abundance: few
j_gene: TRBJ1-2
d_gene: .
v_gene: TRBV10-2
CDR3aa: CASSTGYGYTF
CDR3nt: TGCGCCAGCAGTACAGGGTATGGCTACACCTTC

abundance: .
j_gene: TRBJ2-1
d_gene: TRBD2
v_gene: TRBV5-1
CDR3aa: CASRRRSGNHNEQFF
CDR3nt: TGCGCCAGCAGAAGGAGGAGCGGGAACCACAATGAGCAGTTCTTC

abundance: .
j_gene: TRBJ1-2
d_gene: TRBD1
v_gene: TRBV10-3
CDR3aa: CAIRPSTGNYGYTF
CDR3nt: TGTGCCATCAGACCCTCGACAGGGAACTATGGCTACACCTTC

abundance: .
j_gene: TRBJ2-7
d_gene: .
v_gene: TRBV7-2
CDR3aa: CASSLSRGGFHEQYF
CDR3nt: TGTGCCAGCAGCTTATCCAGAGGAGGATTCCACGAGCAGTACTTC

abundance: .
j_gene: TRBJ1-6
d_gene: TRBD1
v_gene: TRBV19
CDR3aa: CASQQGASSPLHF
CDR3nt: TGTGCCAGTCAACAGGGGGCAAGTTCACCCCTCCACTTT

abundance: .
j_gene: TRBJ1-5
d_gene: TRBD1
v_gene: TRBV15
CDR3aa: CATSRGGQAGQPQHF
CDR3nt: TGTGCCACCAGCAGAGGTGGACAGGCGGGCCAGCCCCAGCATTTT

abundance: few
j_gene: TRBJ2-3
d_gene: TRBD2
v_gene: TRBV19
CDR3aa: CASSPRTSGTSTDTQYF
CDR3nt: TGTGCCAGTAGTCCTCGGACTAGCGGCACTAGCACAGATACGCAGTATTTT

abundance: .
j_gene: TRBJ1-6
d_gene: .
v_gene: TRBV30
CDR3aa: CAWSVWTEGSPLHF
CDR3nt: TGTGCCTGGAGTGTATGGACAGAGGGTTCACCCCTCCACTTT

abundance: .
j_gene: TRBJ2-1
d_gene: .
v_gene: TRBV7-2
CDR3aa: CASSPFVEQFF
CDR3nt: TGTGCCAGCAGCCCGTTCGTCGAGCAGTTCTTC

abundance: .
j_gene: TRBJ1-1
d_gene: TRBD1
v_gene: TRBV18
CDR3aa: CASSSGQALAEAFF
CDR3nt: TGTGCCAGCTCATCGGGACAGGCTTTAGCTGAAGCTTTCTTT

abundance: .
j_gene: TRBJ1-2
d_gene: .
v_gene: TRBV4-1
CDR3aa: CASSQETGNYGYTF
CDR3nt: TGCGCCAGCAGCCAAGAAACAGGGAACTATGGCTACACCTTC

abundance: .
j_gene: TRBJ1-2
d_gene: .
v_gene: TRBV5-1
CDR3aa: CASSLDSSGGYTF
CDR3nt: TGCGCCAGCAGCTTGGACTCTTCGGGTGGCTACACCTTC

abundance: .
j_gene: TRBJ1-5
d_gene: .
v_gene: TRBV27
CDR3aa: CASSQYRGNQPQHF
CDR3nt: TGTGCCAGCAGCCAATACAGGGGCAATCAGCCCCAGCATTTT

abundance: .
j_gene: TRBJ2-5
d_gene: .
v_gene: TRBV7-8
CDR3aa: CASSSAGTQYF
CDR3nt: TGTGCCAGCAGTTCCGCAGGGACCCAGTACTTC

abundance: .
j_gene: TRBJ2-1
d_gene: TRBD2
v_gene: TRBV7-9
CDR3aa: CASSSTISGWKYNEQFF
CDR3nt: TGTGCCAGCAGTTCAACCATTAGCGGGTGGAAATACAATGAGCAGTTCTTC

abundance: .
j_gene: TRBJ2-2
d_gene: TRBD2
v_gene: TRBV5-5
CDR3aa: CASSLEAGGTGELFF
CDR3nt: TGTGCCAGCAGCTTGGAGGCGGGAGGTACCGGGGAGCTGTTTTTT

abundance: .
j_gene: TRBJ1-6
d_gene: TRBD1
v_gene: TRBV7-9
CDR3aa: CASSLDRAHNSPLHF
CDR3nt: TGTGCCAGCAGCTTGGACAGGGCCCATAATTCACCCCTCCACTTT

abundance: .
j_gene: TRBJ2-7
d_gene: .
v_gene: TRBV5-1
CDR3aa: CASSRQEGVGEQYF
CDR3nt: TGCGCCAGCAGCCGACAGGAAGGGGTCGGCGAGCAGTACTTC

abundance: .
j_gene: TRBJ1-6
d_gene: TRBD1
v_gene: TRBV19
CDR3aa: CASSPGQGGNSPLHF
CDR3nt: TGTGCCAGTAGTCCGGGACAGGGGGGAAATTCACCCCTCCACTTT

abundance: .
j_gene: TRBJ2-1
d_gene: .
v_gene: TRBV10-3
CDR3aa: CAISESRVEQFF
CDR3nt: TGTGCCATCAGTGAGTCGAGGGTTGAGCAGTTCTTC

abundance: .
j_gene: TRBJ1-1
d_gene: .
v_gene: TRBV6-6
CDR3aa: CASSLVSDTEAFF
CDR3nt: TGTGCCAGCAGCCTCGTGTCAGATACTGAAGCTTTCTTT